Below are 14 T cell receptor beta chains sequenced from a single sample in a study of shared clonotypes between healthy human individuals. TCRdb keeps only in-frame clones here, not all; method: immunoSEQ multiplex PCR. The data hold a few million clones, with 80% to 95% observed a single time. The sequenced sample was naive CD4+ T cells from PBMCs. Subset meaning: CD45RA+ positively selected. Source of these receptors: a man aged 18 to 35 in good health. Some clones in this sample may be carry-over from other donors' samples.

V usage is TRBV29-1 and J usage is TRBJ1-1, with 7 bases that match TRBD1. CDR1 SQVTM and CDR2 ANQGSEA come from the germline V gene. CDR3 length: 12 amino acids. Germline trimming cut 4 bases from V and 4 bases from J; bases unmatched to any gene: 3. CDR3 bases: TGCAGCGTTGCGGGACAGACCACTGAAGCTTTCTTT. Translating gives CSVAGQTTEAFF.

A remark on this clone: Other DNA sequences within the sample encode an identical CDR3. This chain connects TRBV18 to TRBJ2-2; no clear D gene. The germline CDR1 and CDR2 sequences are KGHSH and LQKENI. The V and J ends lost 2 bases and 6 bases respectively, with 1 base between them. This CDR3 has 11 residues. The CDR3 DNA is TGTGCCAGCTCACCAGCCGGGGAGCTGTTTTTT. It yields the protein CASSPAGELFF.

A remark on this clone: Other DNA sequences within the sample encode an identical CDR3. This rearrangement joins TRBV5-1 to TRBJ2-7; D tentatively reads TRBD1 or TRBD2 (5 bases each). The germline gives CDR1 SGHRS, CDR2 YFSETQ. V gave up 0 bases and J gave up 0 bases, with 7 bases separating them. The CDR3 extends over 14 amino acids. CDR3 DNA: TGCGCCAGCAGCTTGGACGGGACCTCCTACGAGCAGTACTTC. It encodes CASSLDGTSYEQYF.

This clone appeared a single time. The sample carries other DNA sequences with the same CDR3. The chain joins TRBV7-3 to TRBJ2-7; D assignment may be TRBD1 or TRBD2 (5 bases each). Per germline, CDR1 SGHTA and CDR2 FQGTGA. V lost 5 bases to trimming and J lost 3 bases, with 11 bases between them. This CDR3 spans 13 amino acids. The CDR3 DNA sequence: TGTGCCAGCAGCCGGACACGGGACTACGAGCAGTACTTC. Encoded protein: CASSRTRDYEQYF.

The V and J genes are TRBV7-9 and TRBJ2-1, with 10 bases lining up with TRBD2. The CDR3 totals 15 residues. Trimming cost V 1 base and J 7 bases; bases outside gene matches: 4. In germline, CDR1 is SEHNR, CDR2 FQNEAQ (reference sequence). The CDR3 loop reads CASSLGTSGENEQFF. As DNA, the CDR3 is TGTGCCAGCAGCTTAGGTACTAGCGGGGAAAATGAGCAGTTCTTC.

V usage is TRBV28 and J usage is TRBJ2-7, with D tentatively TRBD1 (6 bases). The V gene lost 6 bases and the J gene lost 2 bases, with 14 bases spanning the gap. This CDR3 comprises 14 residues. Germline CDR1 MDHEN, CDR2 SYDVKM. CDR3 in amino acids: CASRPPDSPYEQYF. The CDR3 nucleotides are TGTGCCAGCAGACCGCCGGACAGTCCCTACGAGCAGTACTTC.

The rearrangement joins TRBV28 to TRBJ2-7; tentatively, D is TRBD1 or TRBD2 (5 bases each). The CDR3 extends over 14 amino acids. Germline V gene lookup returns CDR1 MDHEN and CDR2 SYDVKM. The V end lost 10 bases, the J end lost 2 bases, and 18 bases lay between the germline ends. The CDR3 region has the DNA TGTGCCACCAATACGGGACGGTCCGCCTACGAGCAGTACTTC. This translates into CATNTGRSAYEQYF.

The chain uses TRBV19 and TRBJ1-4; D not certain. The germline V and J ends were trimmed by 2 bases and 4 bases, with 11 bases remaining between them. This CDR3 contains 15 residues. Germline V gives CDR1 LNHDA, CDR2 SQIVND (reference sequence). The CDR3 sequence: CASSISTSYNEKLFF. For the CDR3, the DNA is TGTGCCAGTAGTATAAGTACCAGTTATAATGAAAAACTGTTTTTT.

The rearrangement links TRBV11-1 to TRBJ2-5; 7 nucleotides match TRBD2. The ends lost 5 bases at V and 2 bases at J; junction bases unmatched: 11. Germline V gives CDR1 SGHAT, CDR2 FQDESV (reference sequence). The CDR3 extends over 16 amino acids. CDR3 in amino acids: CASSLPGREWQETQYF. As DNA, the CDR3 is TGTGCCAGCAGCCTACCGGGGCGGGAGTGGCAAGAGACCCAGTACTTC.

The chain recombines TRBV27 with TRBJ2-7; D uncertain. The CDR3 runs to 14 residues. Germline loops: CDR1 MNHEY, CDR2 SMNVEV (reference sequence). The V gene lost 6 bases and the J gene lost 1 base, with 13 bases spanning the gap. CDR3 in DNA: TGTGCCAGCAGACCCTCCGGATTTTCCTACGAGCAGTACTTC. Amino acids: CASRPSGFSYEQYF.

This chain uses TRBV27 with TRBJ2-7; 12 bases fit TRBD2. Germline V gene lookup returns CDR1 MNHEY and CDR2 SMNVEV (reference sequence). After removal of 5 bases from V and 2 bases from J, the junction contained 4 bases not matched to a gene. The CDR3 covers 15 residues. The CDR3 spells CASSPGLAGPYEQYF. The CDR3 DNA reads as TGTGCCAGCAGTCCAGGACTAGCGGGACCCTACGAGCAGTACTTC.

V and J are TRBV29-1 and TRBJ1-2; TRBD1 aligns across 7 bases. CDR3 length equals 13 residues. Germline-derived CDR1 and CDR2 are SQVTM and ANQGSEA. The V segment lost 7 bases and the J segment 2 bases; nucleotides outside the gene matches: 7. The CDR3 spells CSAPDRTNYGYTF. The CDR3 nucleotides are TGCAGCGCTCCGGACAGGACCAACTATGGCTACACCTTC.

J is TRBJ2-1 and V is TRBV27; the D gene is possibly TRBD2 (6 bases). Germline CDR1 reads MNHEY; CDR2 reads SMNVEV (reference sequence). This CDR3 has 13 residues. V was trimmed by 8 bases and J by 4 bases, leaving 12 bases between them. The CDR3 loop reads CASLAGPYNEQFF. CDR3 nucleotide sequence: TGTGCCAGCCTGGCGGGGCCGTACAATGAGCAGTTCTTC.

The V and J genes are TRBV28 and TRBJ1-2, with 10 bases lining up with TRBD1. The V and J ends lost 1 base and 4 bases, in that order; junction bases with no gene match: 6. Germline CDR1 and CDR2: MDHEN and SYDVKM. This CDR3 comprises 16 residues. The CDR3 nucleotides are TGTGCCAGCAGTTTATCGGGACAGGGGCACCTCTATGGCTACACCTTC. Its translation: CASSLSGQGHLYGYTF.